This note documents a single T cell receptor beta chain sequence. Its binding antigen is unknown. The record has no base qualities; no much larger clone is one base away. This specimen belongs to a study of cytomegalovirus exposure and HLA in healthy donors (TCRdb year 2017). Background on the whole study: An earlier analysis of approximately 640 of the donors reported about 250 Gb of sequence data and about 100 million unique TCR beta sequences from 190 million or so T cells. Roughly 5 DR-DQ haplotypes were handled as single units for association and clustering, since linkage in the cohort was strong. Donor age, sex, ethnicity and CMV serostatus were collected together with the repertoire data. To predict cytomegalovirus infection status, the study brought together high-throughput TCR immunosequencing, statistical association of individual TCRs with disease status, and machine learning. In an earlier analysis of 587 of the donors, high-throughput TCR beta sequencing was used to judge whether each TCR beta V gene segment behaved as functional or pseudogenic. In a later genetic analysis, genome-wide SNP genotypes for about 55% of the roughly 700 donors were used, and that subset was treated as a discovery cohort. A later analysis re-analyzed previously published TCR beta repertoires from roughly 600 donors and added high-resolution HLA genotyping to study TCR occurrence patterns. Across about 370 genotyped donors of the cohort, an average of roughly 200,000 unique TCR beta nucleotide sequences per donor were sequenced, and about a sixth of those sequences were non-productive. Every repertoire in the discovery cohort had been generated on one and the same sequencing platform. A separate validation cohort of roughly 120 different subjects was used in addition to the 666-subject first cohort. In the later analysis, no new phenotypic data were used to find candidate immune exposures; instead, reliance was placed on TCR beta sequences and their occurrence across donors. Using immunosequencing, the study profiled T cell repertoires from approximately 700 subjects and related those repertoires to cytomegalovirus serostatus. Typing coverage varied by locus: roughly 620-640 donors for A, B, C, DRB1 and DQB1; approximately 500 for DQA1; about 590 for DPA1; approximately 470 for DPB1. An early release covering around 630 HLA-typed donors comprised about 300 gigabases of sequencing data and roughly 86 million unique TCR sequences. Of the 398 genotyped donors, 81% fell in the genetic ancestry cluster associated with self-reported Caucasian donors. The study aimed to test whether signatures of past pathogen exposure could be identified by cataloging public T cell receptors. Both class I and class II loci were covered by HLA typing, at four-digit resolution. The investigation overall reported the following: This cohort had only TCR beta chains sequenced, and the lack of alpha or paired-chain data limited which features could be detected. Assigning TCR associations to individual alleles was difficult when HLA alleles, especially DR and DQ, strongly co-occurred. According to the authors, the approach could potentially be generalized to other disease states and immunological phenotypes. While some public TCRs were present in many individuals, most TCR sequences turned up only very rarely across donors. In a later analysis, HLA-associated TCR beta chains showed more clonal expansion and lower generation probabilities than non-associated chains that were equally common. According to a later analysis, parvovirus B19, influenza, CMV and Epstein-Barr virus appeared linked to several top co-occurrence clusters. CMV serostatus was the only immune exposure information available for the cohort. In a later analysis, the rate of TCR association differed among HLA loci, with DRB1 alleles having the most associated TCRs and HLA-C alleles having the fewest. In an earlier analysis of more than 500 of the donors, most TCR beta V segments appeared in productive rearrangements about 87% or about 30% of the time, broadly matching IMGT annotations. Linkage disequilibrium might explain the correlated functional status among segregating V segments, but an unknown experimental factor could not be ruled out. A cluster of highly shared sequence variants was judged likely to represent a technical artifact of the sequencing pipeline. Fewer than 20 rarely observed V segments, including chromosome 9 orphons, were excluded from the earlier analysis of several hundred of the donors because counts were too low. Roughly uniform sequencing depth across donors was assumed in presence/absence analyses, although this assumption may not hold. A later genetic analysis associated a missense DCLRE1C variant with V-gene and J-gene trimming of TCR beta chains, and an independent cohort replicated the association. Because HLA typing was unavailable for some donors at each locus, only the typed subset was used in association tests. In the study, around 160 TCR beta chains were listed as associated with cytomegalovirus. In vitro tests confirmed that a few of the cytomegalovirus-associated TCR beta chains recognize cytomegalovirus antigens. Most CMV-associated TCR beta chains appeared to be HLA-restricted in a later analysis, and the HLA associations seemed to be driven largely by CMV exposure. The classifier was reported to diagnose cytomegalovirus status with high specificity and sensitivity in both the original cohort and the validation cohort. Some IMGT-functional V segments, including TRBV6-2 and TRBV6-3, could not be told apart with the 87-base-pair reads, so those segments were excluded. A further reported finding was that TCR beta sequences accurately predicted the HLA-A and HLA-B alleles for most subjects in the first cohort. A later analysis associated about 17,000 TCR beta sequences with specific HLA alleles at a false discovery rate of 0.05. In a later genetic analysis, fewer N-insertions in productive TCRs were reported among donors in an Asian-associated ancestry cluster than the roughly 700-donor mean.

Libraries were prepared through the immunoSEQ multiplex PCR assay. For the multiplex PCR, a mixture combining 60 forward primers for TCR Vbeta segments and 13 reverse primers for TCR Jbeta segments was used. Amplification of the CDR3 region of rearranged TCR beta genes was performed with a multiplex PCR assay on genomic DNA. The amplified TCR beta libraries were sequenced on the Illumina HiSeq System as 87-base-pair reads. As for the authors' bioinformatics: In a later analysis, roughly 80 million unique TCR beta chains were counted across the 650 to 700 repertoires, and roughly 9.9 million of these chains were shared by at least two donors. To remove PCR and sequencing errors, raw reads were error-corrected and collapsed into unique sequences using a nearest-neighbor algorithm that merged closely related sequences. To assign V, D and J gene segments, CDR3 sequences were aligned to IMGT reference sequences. For a sequence to be retained, at least a six-nucleotide match to both a V gene segment and a J gene segment was required. Rearrangements were called productive when the CDR3 lacked stop codons and stayed in frame with V and J; all others were non-productive. CDR3 was defined according to IMGT convention as the region running from the second conserved V-encoded cysteine to the conserved J-encoded phenylalanine. Sequences without an unambiguous match to a single V gene segment were excluded from the earlier analysis of 587 of the donors. In an earlier analysis of around 600 of the donors, V segments were called functional above 56.7% productive rearrangements and were called segregating when the between-donor standard deviation exceeded 5%. A statistical classification framework was built for diagnosing cytomegalovirus status from the catalog of TCR beta chain sequences. In a later analysis, TCR nucleotide sequences were compared against IMGT/GENE-DB human TR gene sequences so that V and J genes could be assigned. Using the TCRdist pipeline, a later analysis assigned CDR3 sequences along with most-parsimonious VDJ recombination scenarios. A later analysis defined each TCR beta chain by its CDR3 amino acid sequence plus V-gene family, and excluded reads lacking a unique V-gene family. To address suspected cross-contamination and a sequencing artifact, a later analysis removed a few hundred highly shared, low-generation-probability nucleotide sequences. In a later analysis, a clonal expansion index was calculated for each public chain from normalized within-repertoire ranks of inferred template counts. In a later analysis, generation probabilities were computed with a VDJ recombination model fitted to out-of-frame rearrangements, and the resulting probabilities were checked against IGoR. A later analysis scored TCR-TCR, TCR-HLA and TCR-CMV co-occurrence with hypergeometric tests, applying a repertoire-size bias correction to TCR pairs. A later analysis estimated false discovery rates by permuting HLA or CMV assignments 20 times. A later analysis grouped co-occurring TCRs with DBSCAN, adding TCRdist sequence similarity when clustering within HLA-allele-positive subsets. Co-occurrence clustering excluded repertoires with fewer than 30,000 or more than 120,000 public chains, plus five with anomalous nucleotide sharing. Sourced from immuneACCESS, this table was stored by TCRdb with only in-frame sequences that have V and J called. A share of the clones is absent; for the studies checked, an unresolved V gene accounts for under half, and the remainder has no known explanation. V and J calls plus clone size are reproduced from that table; the DNA served to infer D and trimming. For this sample there are approximately 160,000 clones; about 80% appear just once. Together, the top ten hold about 1.6% of the sample.

In total, approximately 690 healthy bone marrow donors made up the cohort. Cohort members were all nominally healthy when sampled, although unrecorded immune exposures were likely present. The donor tested CMV seronegative, placing the donor among the 352 seronegative members of the cohort. A peripheral blood sample was collected from each donor, and TCR beta sequencing was performed on peripheral blood mononuclear cells. Genomic DNA extraction from the blood cell samples was performed with the Qiagen DNeasy Blood Extraction Kit. Deletion took 10 bases off V and 6 bases off J, with a span of 18 bases between the germline ends. The germline V gene (reference sequence) specifies LNHDA as CDR1 and SQIVND as CDR2. Reading from cysteine to phenylalanine, the CDR3 counts 13 amino acids. The retained sequence is limited to the CDR3, 39 bases, with the frame set at the first base.

The sequenced material came from PBMCs. The source of this sequence is a man aged 35-49 years in good health and CMV-seronegative. The receptor chain draws on TRBV19 and TRBJ1-2; 5 matching bases give a weak D call of TRBD1. Read as DNA, the sequence is TGTGCCACCCATACAAACCTACAGGATGGCTACACCTTC. This sequence encodes CATHTNLQDGYTF.